This section outlines one T cell receptor (beta chain) sequence together with its context. This CDR3 contains 14 residues. Germline V gives CDR1 SGHAT, CDR2 FQDESV (reference sequence). The data stem from a study of T cells in narcolepsy. Generated by immunoSEQ multiplex PCR, the TCRdb table keeps only in-frame clones and is missing some. This table holds some 32,000 clones, 82% found once. This TCR came from a human donor with narcolepsy. Specimen: CD45RA- memory CD4+ T cells from PBMCs. This sequence joins TRBV11-1 and TRBJ2-5, with D unclear. The J call could be wrong; TRBJ2-7 is a better fit for the DNA end. CDR3 protein: CASSWPGSTYEQYF. CDR3 sequence (DNA): TGTGCCAGCAGCTGGCCAGGTAGTACCTACGAGCAGTACTTC.